The sequence of this T cell receptor beta chain was determined in a study of T-cell reconstitution after alpha-beta-depleted transplantation in children. Looked up from germline, CDR1 is SGHAT and CDR2 is FQNNGV. This CDR3 has 15 residues. The V end lost 2 bases, the J end lost 9 bases, and 17 bases lay between the germline ends. For TCRbeta, the library was prepared with unique molecular identifiers. TCRdb re-analysed the PCR reads in MiXCR, keeping a single row per CDR3 protein. The sample yields 800,000 to 1,000,000 distinct CDR3 sequences, about 31% seen once. For this clonotype: Its target is unknown.

Study findings and constraints: Some patients' high day-60 TCRbeta diversity was attributed to recipient cells surviving conditioning. Reportedly, only several hundred clones from non-depleted graft cells drove alpha-beta T-cell counts at about two months. One year after transplant, T-cell counts and diversity came mostly from newly produced T cells.

The specimen comprised PBMCs, mostly from graft donor cells, sampled 360 days after TCRalphabeta/CD19-depleted stem cell transplant. This TCR derives from a boy in the first two years of life who had a stem cell transplant for SCID, so the T cells may come from the graft donor. The V and J genes are TRBV11-2 and TRBJ2-1; D gene unclear. CDR3 residues: CASSLQASQAGEQFF. CDR3 nucleotides: TGTGCCAGCAGCTTACAGGCCTCCCAGGCAGGTGAGCAGTTCTTC.